This TCR beta chain was retrieved from a study of blood T cell repertoires in COVID-19. In the study overall: PBMCs, B-cell-depleted T cells, or T cells provided the cDNA or gDNA that made up the material.

Germline assignment: CDR1 LGHNA and CDR2 YNFKEQ. J gave up 10 bases and V 1 base, and 2 bases lay outside the gene matches. The CDR3 consists of 15 residues. While infection was still active, Seattle patients were enrolled and then followed longitudinally. Sequencing used immunoSEQ multiplex PCR; TCRdb keeps in-frame clones, though not all of them. In the table there are about 140,000 clones, around 83% of which are singletons. This sequence originates from a man aged 30-40 years with COVID-19, enrolled during active disease. The V and J genes are TRBV4-2 and TRBJ1-6; 12 bases agree with TRBD1. Sequences were obtained from peripheral blood. CDR3 sequence (DNA): TGTGCCAGCAGCCAAGCCGGGACAGGGGGCTCACCCCTCCACTTT. Protein sequence: CASSQAGTGGSPLHF.